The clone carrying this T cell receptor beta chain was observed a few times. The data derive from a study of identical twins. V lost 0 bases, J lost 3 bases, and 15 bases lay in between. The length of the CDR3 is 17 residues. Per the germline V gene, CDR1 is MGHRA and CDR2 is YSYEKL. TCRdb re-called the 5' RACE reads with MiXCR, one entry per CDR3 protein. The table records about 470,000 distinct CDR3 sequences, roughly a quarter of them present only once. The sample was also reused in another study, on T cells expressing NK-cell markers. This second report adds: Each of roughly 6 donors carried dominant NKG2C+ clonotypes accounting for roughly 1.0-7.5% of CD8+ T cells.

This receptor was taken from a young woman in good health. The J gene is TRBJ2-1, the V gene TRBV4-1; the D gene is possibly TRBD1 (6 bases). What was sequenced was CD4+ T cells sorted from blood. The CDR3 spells CASSQERAGRGYNEQFF. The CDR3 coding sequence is TGCGCCAGCAGCCAAGAGAGGGCGGGCAGGGGCTACAATGAGCAGTTCTTC.